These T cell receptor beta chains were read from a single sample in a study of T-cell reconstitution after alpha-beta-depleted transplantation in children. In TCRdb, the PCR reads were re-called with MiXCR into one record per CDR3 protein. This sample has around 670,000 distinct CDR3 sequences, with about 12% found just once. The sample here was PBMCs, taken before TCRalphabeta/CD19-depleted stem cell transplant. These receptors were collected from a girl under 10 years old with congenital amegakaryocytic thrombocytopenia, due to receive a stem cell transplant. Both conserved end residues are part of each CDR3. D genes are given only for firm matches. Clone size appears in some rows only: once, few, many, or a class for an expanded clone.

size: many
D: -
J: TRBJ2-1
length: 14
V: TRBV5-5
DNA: TGTGCCAGCAGCCCTCGAGCCACCTACAATGAGCAGTTCTTC
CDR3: CASSPRATYNEQFF

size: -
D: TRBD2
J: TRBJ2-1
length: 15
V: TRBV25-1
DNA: TGTGCCAGCAGTCAAACTAGCGGGCTTAACAATGAGCAGTTCTTC
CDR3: CASSQTSGLNNEQFF

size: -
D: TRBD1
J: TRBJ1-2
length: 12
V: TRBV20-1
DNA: TGCAGTGCCTTCCGGACAGGGGAAGGCTACACCTTC
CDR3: CSAFRTGEGYTF

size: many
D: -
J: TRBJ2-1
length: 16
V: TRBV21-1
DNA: TGTGCCAGCAGCAGGCCCCAAGCGGGAGTTAGCAATGAGCAGTTCTTC
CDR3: CASSRPQAGVSNEQFF

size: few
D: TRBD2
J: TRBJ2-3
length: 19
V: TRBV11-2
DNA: TGTGCCAGCAGCTCAGGACTAGGACGCCCCTCCTACCGTCCAGATACGCAGTATTTT
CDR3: CASSSGLGRPSYRPDTQYF

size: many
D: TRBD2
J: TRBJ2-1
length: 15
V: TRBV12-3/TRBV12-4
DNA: TGTGCCAGCAGGCCGGGACTAGCGGGAAGCGCTGAGCAGTTCTTC
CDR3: CASRPGLAGSAEQFF

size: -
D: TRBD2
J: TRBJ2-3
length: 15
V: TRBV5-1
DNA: TGCGCCAGCAGAGGAGGTAGCGGGAGAACAGATACGCAGTATTTT
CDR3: CASRGGSGRTDTQYF

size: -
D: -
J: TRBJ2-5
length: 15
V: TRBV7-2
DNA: TGTGCCAGCATACCATATGGCGGGTGGGCAGGGACCCAGTACTTC
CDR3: CASIPYGGWAGTQYF

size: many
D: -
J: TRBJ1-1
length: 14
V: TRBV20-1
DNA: TGCAGTGCTAGGGGGGACAACATGAACACTGAAGCTTTCTTT
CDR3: CSARGDNMNTEAFF

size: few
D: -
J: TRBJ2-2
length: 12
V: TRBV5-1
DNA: TGCGCCAGCCGACTTCACACCGGGGAGCTGTTTTTT
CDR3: CASRLHTGELFF

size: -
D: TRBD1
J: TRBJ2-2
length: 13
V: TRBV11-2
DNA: TGTGCCAGCAGCCTATGGACAGGGGAAGGGCTGTTTTTT
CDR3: CASSLWTGEGLFF

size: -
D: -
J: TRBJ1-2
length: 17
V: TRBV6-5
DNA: TGTGCCAGCAGTTATTCGTGGGGGGCTGGGGGAGACTTTGGCTACACCTTC
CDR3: CASSYSWGAGGDFGYTF

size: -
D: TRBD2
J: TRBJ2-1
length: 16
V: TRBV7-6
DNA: TGTGCCAGCAGCTTCGTCGGGACTACCACTTCGGGGGAGCAGTTCTTC
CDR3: CASSFVGTTTSGEQFF

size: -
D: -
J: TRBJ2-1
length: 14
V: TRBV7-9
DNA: TGTGCCAGCAGCTTAATCTTCTCCTACAATGAGCAGTTCTTC
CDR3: CASSLIFSYNEQFF

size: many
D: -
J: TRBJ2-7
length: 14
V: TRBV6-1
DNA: TGTGCCAGCAACCCCTCCACGAAAACCTACGAGCAGTACTTC
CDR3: CASNPSTKTYEQYF

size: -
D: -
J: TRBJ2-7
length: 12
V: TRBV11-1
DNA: TGTGCCAGCAGGATAGGGGTCCACGAGCAGTACTTC
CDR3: CASRIGVHEQYF

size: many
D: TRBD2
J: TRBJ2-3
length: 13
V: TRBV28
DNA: TGTGCCACCGGGACTAGCGGTTTGGATACGCAGTATTTT
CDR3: CATGTSGLDTQYF

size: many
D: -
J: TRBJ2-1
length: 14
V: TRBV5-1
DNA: TGCGCCAGCAGCTTGGCCCTTCAGCCCAATGAGCAGTTCTTC
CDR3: CASSLALQPNEQFF

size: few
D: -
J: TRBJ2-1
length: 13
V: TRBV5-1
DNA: TGCGCCAGCCGGGCGGATTTGGGGAATGAGCAGTTCTTC
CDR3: CASRADLGNEQFF

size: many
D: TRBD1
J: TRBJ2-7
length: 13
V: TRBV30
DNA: TGTGCCTGGAGTGGGACAGGGTTATACGAGCAGTACTTC
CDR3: CAWSGTGLYEQYF

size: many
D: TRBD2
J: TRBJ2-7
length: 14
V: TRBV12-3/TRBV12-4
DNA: TGTGCCAGCAGTCCGGGACTACACTCCTACGAGCAGTACTTC
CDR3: CASSPGLHSYEQYF

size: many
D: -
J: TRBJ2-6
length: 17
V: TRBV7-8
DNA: TGTGCCAGCCGCCAGTACTCTTTTCACTCTGGGGCCAACGTCCTGACTTTC
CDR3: CASRQYSFHSGANVLTF

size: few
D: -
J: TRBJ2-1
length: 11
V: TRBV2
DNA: TGTGCCAGCAGCTCGGGTGATGAGCAGTTCTTC
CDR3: CASSSGDEQFF

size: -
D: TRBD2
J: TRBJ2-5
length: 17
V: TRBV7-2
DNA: TGTGCCAGCAGCTTAAGTGGACTAGCGGGAGTGGGAGAGACCCAGTACTTC
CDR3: CASSLSGLAGVGETQYF

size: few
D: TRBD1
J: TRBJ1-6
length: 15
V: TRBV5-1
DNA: TGCGCCAGCAGCTTACCCACAGGGGGTAATTCACCCCTCCACTTT
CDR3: CASSLPTGGNSPLHF

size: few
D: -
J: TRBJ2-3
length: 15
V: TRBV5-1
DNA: TGCGCCAGCAGCTTGGCCGGTAAGGGACCAGATACGCAGTATTTT
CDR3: CASSLAGKGPDTQYF

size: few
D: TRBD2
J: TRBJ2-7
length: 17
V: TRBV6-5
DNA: TGTGCCAGCAGTTCGGGACTAGCGGAGGATTCTATCTACGAGCAGTACTTC
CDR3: CASSSGLAEDSIYEQYF

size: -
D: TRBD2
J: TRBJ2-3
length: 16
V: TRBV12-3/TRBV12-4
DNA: TGTGCCAGCACTTTAACCCCAGTAGCGGGGGGAGATACGCAGTATTTT
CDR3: CASTLTPVAGGDTQYF

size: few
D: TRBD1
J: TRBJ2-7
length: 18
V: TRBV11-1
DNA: TGTGCCAGCAGCTCCTCTCTCTATTCGCGACAGGGGTTCTACGAGCAGTACTTC
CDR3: CASSSSLYSRQGFYEQYF

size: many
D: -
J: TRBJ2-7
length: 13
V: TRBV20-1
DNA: TGCTCTACGAGTGGGGGGTCACCCTACGAGCAGTACTTC
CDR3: CSTSGGSPYEQYF

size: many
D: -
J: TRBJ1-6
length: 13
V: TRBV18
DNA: TGTGCCAGCCAAAGAGCCTGGGATTCACCCCTCCACTTT
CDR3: CASQRAWDSPLHF

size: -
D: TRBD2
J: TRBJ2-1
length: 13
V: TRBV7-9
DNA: TGTGCCAGCGCGACTAGCGGGTACAATGAGCAGTTCTTC
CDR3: CASATSGYNEQFF

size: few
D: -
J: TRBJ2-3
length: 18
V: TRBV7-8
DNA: TGTGCCAGCAGCTTACGACGGGACCCACCTGCCCGCATCTATACGCAGTATTTT
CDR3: CASSLRRDPPARIYTQYF

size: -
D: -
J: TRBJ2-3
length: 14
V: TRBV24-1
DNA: TGTGCCACCAGTGATTTCTCGACCGGAGATACGCAGTATTTT
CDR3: CATSDFSTGDTQYF

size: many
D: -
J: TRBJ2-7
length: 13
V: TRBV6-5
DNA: TGTGCCAGCAGTTCGATTGGGCCCTACGAGCAGTACTTC
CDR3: CASSSIGPYEQYF

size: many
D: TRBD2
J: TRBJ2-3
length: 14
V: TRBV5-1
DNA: TGCGCCAGCAGCCCTAGCGGAGCCGCAGATACGCAGTATTTT
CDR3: CASSPSGAADTQYF

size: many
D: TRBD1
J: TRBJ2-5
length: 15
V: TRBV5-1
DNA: TGCGCCAGCAGCAATAACAGGGGGACCGAAGAGACCCAGTACTTC
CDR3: CASSNNRGTEETQYF

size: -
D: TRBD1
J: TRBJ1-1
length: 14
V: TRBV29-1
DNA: TGCAGCGTCGATCTGACAGGGCTGAACACTGAAGCTTTCTTT
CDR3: CSVDLTGLNTEAFF

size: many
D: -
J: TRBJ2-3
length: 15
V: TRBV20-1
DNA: TGCAGTGCTGGGGGTGGGGAGTTAAGCACAGATACGCAGTATTTT
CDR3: CSAGGGELSTDTQYF

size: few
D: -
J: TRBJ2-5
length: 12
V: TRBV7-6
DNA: TGTGCCAGCAGCCGGGTCCAAGAGACCCAGTACTTC
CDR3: CASSRVQETQYF

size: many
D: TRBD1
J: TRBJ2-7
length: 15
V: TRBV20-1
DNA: TGCAGTGCTACAGGGACAGGGGGACCCTCCTACGAGCAGTACTTC
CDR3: CSATGTGGPSYEQYF

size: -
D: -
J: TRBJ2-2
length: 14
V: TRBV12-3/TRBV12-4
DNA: TGTGCCAGCAGTCCAGAGATTGAGGCCGGGGAGCTGTTTTTT
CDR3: CASSPEIEAGELFF

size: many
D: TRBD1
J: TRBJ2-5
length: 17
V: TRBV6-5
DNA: TGTGCCAGCAGTTACTCGAGTCCGACAGGGAGTACTGGGACCCAGTACTTC
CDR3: CASSYSSPTGSTGTQYF

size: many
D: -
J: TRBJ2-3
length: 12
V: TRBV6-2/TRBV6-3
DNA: TGTGCCAGCAGTAGGGGAGAAAGAACGCAGTATTTT
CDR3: CASSRGERTQYF

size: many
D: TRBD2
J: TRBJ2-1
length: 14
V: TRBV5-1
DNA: TGCGCCAGCAGCCCGAGGACTAGCGGCAATGAGCAGTTCTTC
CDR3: CASSPRTSGNEQFF

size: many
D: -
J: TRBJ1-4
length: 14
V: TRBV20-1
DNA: TGCAGTGCTAGAGATCTGGGGGGCGGTGAAAAACTGTTTTTT
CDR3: CSARDLGGGEKLFF

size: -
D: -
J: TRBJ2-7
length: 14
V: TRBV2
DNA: TGTGCCAGCAGTGGGGCAGCGAGATCCTACGAGCAGTACTTC
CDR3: CASSGAARSYEQYF